These 28 T cell receptor beta chains were all obtained from the same sample, sequenced in a study of blood T cell repertoires in COVID-19. Using immunoSEQ multiplex PCR, the repertoire was profiled, and TCRdb retains in-frame clones only, with some absent. The table lists tens of thousands of clones, about four fifths of them singletons. Sequenced: peripheral blood. The origin of the receptors is a man over 45 with acute or convalescent COVID-19.

The chain couples TRBV10-3 to TRBJ2-3; 12 bases agree with TRBD2. CDR3 length equals 16 residues. Looked up from germline, CDR1 is ENHRY and CDR2 is SYGVKD. Losses at the gene ends were 3 bases for V and 3 bases for J; bases not matched to a gene: 4. The CDR3 is CAISDGLAGRTDTQYF. As DNA, the CDR3 is TGTGCCATCAGTGACGGACTAGCGGGACGGACAGATACGCAGTATTTT.

The chain combines TRBV6-5 with TRBJ2-3; the match to TRBD2 covers 8 bases. The CDR3 contains 15 residues. Germline loops: CDR1 MNHEY, CDR2 SVGAGI. V trimming: 6 bases; J trimming: 0 bases; junction bases outside the gene matches: 5. The chain's CDR3 is CASSDLAGSTDTQYF. DNA for the CDR3: TGTGCCAGCAGCGATTTAGCGGGAAGCACAGATACGCAGTATTTT.

This rearrangement joins TRBV5-6 to TRBJ1-1, with D unresolved. Trimming stripped 4 bases from V and 3 bases from J, with 7 bases between. CDR3 length: 12 amino acids. Germline CDR1 is SGHDT and CDR2 is YYEEEE. The CDR3 DNA reads as TGTGCCAGCAGCGTATCGGACACTGAAGCTTTCTTT. Translation: CASSVSDTEAFF.

The chain employs TRBV4-2 and TRBJ1-3; tentative D call: TRBD1 (6 bases). CDR1 is LGHNA and CDR2 is YNFKEQ in the germline V gene. This CDR3 is 17 amino acids long. V lost 0 bases to trimming and J lost 0 bases, with 12 bases between them. CDR3 region: CASSQDGTGRSGNTIYF. The DNA of the CDR3 is TGTGCCAGCAGCCAAGACGGTACAGGGCGCTCTGGAAACACCATATATTTT.

This clone was seen a few times. The rearrangement links TRBV5-6 to TRBJ2-7; 8 nucleotides agree with TRBD2. The CDR3 is 14 residues long. The junction had 1 base not matched to a gene; V was cut back by 2 bases and J by 0 bases. Looked up from germline, CDR1 is SGHDT and CDR2 is YYEEEE. The CDR3 DNA sequence: TGTGCCAGCAGCTTCGGGACTAGCTCCTACGAGCAGTACTTC. Amino acids: CASSFGTSSYEQYF.

The chain links TRBV19 to TRBJ1-5, with D maybe TRBD1 (5 bases). Germline V gene lookup returns CDR1 LNHDA and CDR2 SQIVND (reference sequence). The CDR3 consists of 15 residues. Between the trimmed V and J ends, which lost 7 bases and 2 bases, there was a span of 15 bases. The CDR3 protein is CASNFETARNQPQHF. CDR3 coding DNA: TGTGCCAGTAATTTTGAGACAGCTCGCAATCAGCCCCAGCATTTT. Complete variable domain (other parts from reference TRBV19 and TRBJ1-5): DGGITQSPKYLFRKEGQNVTLSCEQNLNHDAMYWYRQDPGQGLRLIYYSQIVNDFQKGDIAEGYSVSREKKESFPLTVTSAQKNPTAFYLCASNFETARNQPQHFGDGTRLSIL.

The chain couples TRBV6-5 to TRBJ1-4; 9 nucleotides agree with TRBD1. Trimming removed 5 bases from V and 9 bases from J; junction bases left unmatched: 4. Germline V lookup: CDR1 MNHEY, CDR2 SVGAGI. The CDR3 covers 13 residues. The CDR3 DNA follows: TGTGCCAGCAGTCGCGGACAGGGGAAAAAACTGTTTTTT. It encodes CASSRGQGKKLFF.

V is TRBV7-9 and J is TRBJ2-5, with D possibly TRBD2 on 6 matching bases. V gave up 5 bases and J gave up 3 bases, with 10 bases separating them. CDR1 and CDR2 from the germline V gene are SEHNR and FQNEAQ (reference sequence). This CDR3 region has 13 residues. This CDR3 is CASSPGLEETQYF. CDR3 sequence (DNA): TGTGCCAGCAGCCCGGGACTGGAAGAGACCCAGTACTTC.

The chain is built from TRBV7-9 and TRBJ2-2; 9 bases line up with TRBD2. The CDR3 totals 17 residues. Germline CDR1 is SEHNR and CDR2 is FQNEAQ (reference sequence). J gave up 4 bases and V 4 bases, and 10 bases lay outside the gene matches. CDR3 region: CASSSSLAGEGTGELFF. CDR3 DNA: TGTGCCAGCAGCTCGTCATTAGCGGGAGAAGGCACCGGGGAGCTGTTTTTT.

The chain carries TRBV19 and TRBJ1-6, with D maybe TRBD1 (5 bases). CDR1 and CDR2 (germline): LNHDA, SQIVND (reference sequence). The V end was cut by 2 bases, the J end by 6 bases, with 8 bases between. There are 14 residues in the CDR3. CDR3 DNA: TGTGCCAGTAGTATAACGGGGGGTAATTCACCCCTCCACTTT. It translates to CASSITGGNSPLHF. Full variable domain (remainder filled in from reference TRBV19 and TRBJ1-6): DGGITQSPKYLFRKEGQNVTLSCEQNLNHDAMYWYRQDPGQGLRLIYYSQIVNDFQKGDIAEGYSVSREKKESFPLTVTSAQKNPTAFYLCASSITGGNSPLHFGNGTRLTVT.

The chain carries TRBV2 and TRBJ2-2; TRBD1 matches 8 bases. The germline V gene encodes CDR1 SNHLY and CDR2 FYNNEI. The trim removed 5 bases at V and 0 bases at J, leaving 2 bases unmatched. This CDR3 spans 15 amino acids. For the CDR3, the DNA is TGTGCCAGCAGTTTACAGGGGGCGAACACCGGGGAGCTGTTTTTT. Translated, it gives CASSLQGANTGELFF.

The rearrangement links TRBV19 to TRBJ2-3; 7 bases map to TRBD2. From germline, CDR1 is LNHDA and CDR2 SQIVND (reference sequence). The CDR3 length is 17 residues. Trimming took 4 bases from V and 3 from J; bases not matched to a gene: 13. CDR3 in amino acids: CASSTRVGGRATDTQYF. CDR3 coding DNA: TGTGCCAGTAGTACCCGCGTCGGAGGGAGGGCAACAGATACGCAGTATTTT.

V and J are TRBV28 and TRBJ1-1, with D possibly TRBD1 on 5 matching bases. V was shortened by 5 bases and J by 0 bases, with 13 bases between the two germline ends. The CDR3 loop spans 15 amino acids. Germline V lookup: CDR1 MDHEN, CDR2 SYDVKM. CDR3 region: CASSPIGGLNTEAFF. CDR3 DNA sequence: TGTGCCAGCAGTCCGATCGGGGGATTGAACACTGAAGCTTTCTTT.

This clone was picked up one time. The chain employs TRBV5-1 and TRBJ1-2; 8 bases fit TRBD1. The CDR3 consists of 18 residues. V was pared by 3 bases and J by 4 bases, with 17 bases of the junction left unmatched. CDR1 and CDR2 from the germline V gene are SGHRS and YFSETQ. The CDR3 region has the DNA TGCGCCAGCAGCTCCGGGACAGGTGCACTGGGGCCTGGCTATGGCTACACCTTC. Protein: CASSSGTGALGPGYGYTF.

V usage is TRBV7-8 and J usage is TRBJ1-5; D may be TRBD1 (5 bases). Germline assignment: CDR1 SGHVS and CDR2 FQNEAQ. The V gene lost 5 bases and the J gene lost 7 bases, with 15 bases spanning the gap. CDR3 size: 14 residues. The CDR3 DNA reads TGTGCCAGCAGCCCCCAGCAGGGATGGCAGCCCCAGCATTTT. Its protein is CASSPQQGWQPQHF.

This sequence joins TRBV7-9 and TRBJ1-2, with 9 bases aligning to TRBD1. Germline CDR1 is SEHNR and CDR2 is FQNEAQ (reference sequence). This CDR3 has 15 amino acids. V gave up 3 bases and J gave up 7 bases; unmatched junction bases: 9. The CDR3 nucleotides are TGTGCCAGCAGCTTGGACGGGACAGGGAGAAGTGGCTACACCTTC. This gives the protein CASSLDGTGRSGYTF. The full variable domain, in which reference TRBV7-9 and TRBJ1-2 provide the parts outside the CDR3, is DTGVSQNPRHKITKRGQNVTFRCDPISEHNRLYWYRQTLGQGPEFLTYFQNEAQLEKSRLLSDRFSAERPKGSFSTLEIQRTEQGDSAMYLCASSLDGTGRSGYTFGSGTRLTVV.

V and J are TRBV24-1 and TRBJ1-1, with unresolved D. The V gene lost 5 bases and the J gene lost 1 base, with 4 bases spanning the gap. The germline V gene has CDR1 KGHDR and CDR2 SFDVKD. The CDR3 sequence is 12 residues long. The CDR3 region is CATSARNTEAFF. CDR3 DNA sequence: TGTGCCACCAGTGCCAGGAACACTGAAGCTTTCTTT.

This clone has a handful of counts. The chain links TRBV5-6 to TRBJ2-5, with 8 positions matching TRBD1. Looked up from germline, CDR1 is SGHDT and CDR2 is YYEEEE. The CDR3 totals 16 residues. The junction had 10 bases not matched to a gene; V was cut back by 4 bases and J by 2 bases. The CDR3 protein is CASSQVGQGAQETQYF. In nucleotides, the CDR3 is TGTGCCAGCAGCCAAGTCGGACAGGGAGCACAAGAGACCCAGTACTTC.

This clone was observed a single time. The chain couples TRBV27 to TRBJ2-7, with 7 positions matching TRBD2. V dropped 3 bases and J dropped 4; count of bases not matched to a gene: 9. CDR1 is MNHEY and CDR2 is SMNVEV in the germline V gene (reference sequence). The CDR3 has 15 residues. CDR3 loop: CASSFREGGQYEQYF. As DNA, the CDR3 is TGTGCCAGCAGTTTCAGGGAGGGAGGCCAGTACGAGCAGTACTTC.

The rearrangement links TRBV19 to TRBJ1-1; 9 positions agree with TRBD1. J was trimmed by 5 bases and V by 4 bases; bases with no gene match: 8. The CDR3 sequence is 15 residues long. Germline CDR1 and CDR2: LNHDA and SQIVND (reference sequence). CDR3 coding DNA: TGTGCCAGTAGTACCCCACAGGGGGCGAGTACTGAAGCTTTCTTT. Its translation: CASSTPQGASTEAFF.

CDR3 protein: CASSGRGGYEQYF. In DNA, the CDR3 is TGTGCCAGCTCGGGGCGGGGGGGCTACGAGCAGTACTTC. The chain is built from TRBV7-9 and TRBJ2-7; 9 bases line up with TRBD2. The CDR3 consists of 13 residues. J was trimmed by 3 bases and V by 8 bases; bases with no gene match: 5. Per the germline V gene, CDR1 is SEHNR and CDR2 is FQNEAQ (reference sequence).

The V gene is TRBV29-1, the J gene TRBJ2-3; D uncertain. This CDR3 comprises 15 residues. V was trimmed by 0 bases and J by 1 base, leaving 11 bases between them. The V gene's germline CDR1 is SQVTM and CDR2 ANQGSEA. The CDR3 nucleotides read TGCAGCGTTGAAGACGTGGTAACGGGCACAGATACGCAGTATTTT. It translates to CSVEDVVTGTDTQYF.

The rearrangement joins TRBV7-8 to TRBJ2-5; 12 bases match TRBD2. The CDR3 runs 16 residues. CDR1 and CDR2 from the germline V gene are SGHVS and FQNEAQ. With 4 bases clipped from V and 3 bases from J, the junction kept 6 bases outside the gene matches. CDR3 in DNA: TGTGCCAGCAGCTCTAGCGGGAGGGCCGGGGAAGAGACCCAGTACTTC. Residues: CASSSSGRAGEETQYF.

The rearrangement joins TRBV5-8 to TRBJ2-7; D possibly corresponds to TRBD2 (6 bases). The germline gives CDR1 SGHTS, CDR2 YDEGEE. Trimming took off 4 bases at V and 3 bases at J, with 8 bases between the two ends. The CDR3 is made up of 12 amino acids. The CDR3 is CASSPGVYEQYF. In DNA form, the CDR3 reads TGTGCCAGCAGCCCGGGGGTCTACGAGCAGTACTTC.

V usage is TRBV6-5 and J usage is TRBJ1-1; no clear D gene. Trimming took 5 bases from V and 1 from J, leaving 8 bases between them. Germline V gene lookup returns CDR1 MNHEY and CDR2 SVGAGI. CDR3 length: 13 residues. CDR3 bases: TGTGCCAGCAGTAGCCAGGAGAACACTGAAGCTTTCTTT. This translates into CASSSQENTEAFF.

DNA of the CDR3: TGTGCCAGCAGTGAGGGGAGCTTTGGAAACACCATATATTTT. Translated: CASSEGSFGNTIYF. This chain connects TRBV6-1 to TRBJ1-3; the D is unclear. With 3 bases removed from V and 3 bases from J, the gap between germline ends came to 9 bases. This CDR3 spans 14 amino acids. Germline lookup yields CDR1 MNHNS and CDR2 SASEGT.

The chain employs TRBV12-3 or TRBV12-4 and TRBJ2-5, with 7 bases lining up with TRBD1. The CDR3 extends over 13 amino acids. V lost 7 bases and J lost 4; bases outside the gene matches: 6. CDR3 nucleotide sequence: TGTGCCAGCACAATCGACAGGGTAGAGACCCAGTACTTC. Protein product: CASTIDRVETQYF.

This clone qualifies as medium-sized. The gene calls are TRBV2 and TRBJ2-1; 11 nucleotides agree with TRBD2. The germline CDR1 and CDR2 sequences are SNHLY and FYNNEI. With V trimmed by 5 bases and J by 3 bases, 3 bases remained unmatched. CDR3 size: 15 residues. The CDR3 is CASSTSGGVYNEQFF. The DNA for the CDR3 is TGTGCCAGCAGTACTAGCGGGGGCGTCTACAATGAGCAGTTCTTC.